The source of this T cell receptor (beta chain) is a study of T-cell memory formation after mild COVID-19 (dated by TCRdb to 2020 to 2023). Study-wide context: TCR sequence clusters from the two donors were largely donor specific. T-cell clones expanding and contracting after mild COVID-19 in two donors were tracked by longitudinal TCRalpha and TCRbeta repertoire sequencing. Two young, previously healthy adult volunteers, one female and one male, were included in the cohort.

This clonotype was observed at least ten times. Its antigen has not been determined. No clone much larger than this one lies a single base away; base qualities are absent. The paper's findings and limits, for the study overall: Contracting CD4+ clones appeared mostly in the CM and EM memory subsets, whereas CD8+ clones were enriched in EMRA. Clones that contracted from day 15 to 85 showed balanced CD4/CD8 phenotypes, whereas a second wave of clones that expanded from day 15 to 37 leaned towards CD4+. The second-wave clones that peaked on day 37 were not confirmed to be SARS-CoV-2 specific. Some responding clones were detected in pre-infection memory, suggesting pre-existing cross-reactive memory T cells joined the SARS-CoV-2 response. Only two mild cases were covered by the study, and larger cohorts that include severe cases with pre-infection samples were considered necessary.

Sequencing used an Illumina NovaSeq 6000. cDNA libraries for TCRalpha and TCRbeta were prepared by 5'RACE using constant-segment primers, with sample barcodes and unique molecular identifiers added. Trizol reagent was used to extract RNA from every sample. The libraries were amplified in two PCR steps, and the second step added a second sample barcode and Illumina TruSeq adapters. The libraries were sequenced on an Illumina NovaSeq using 2 x 150 bp paired-end reads. In the source study's methods: Reads were demultiplexed and collapsed into UMI-guided consensus sequences with migec v1.2.7. Using mixcr v2.1.11, the UMI consensuses were aligned to TRA and TRB V and J templates and assembled into clonotypes. A clonotype was counted as expanded or contracted only when both edgeR and NoisET called the clonotype significant, with the noise models trained on biological replicates. For edgeR calls, the cutoffs were a false discovery rate-adjusted p below 0.01 and a log2 fold-change threshold of 1. PCA with hierarchical clustering of max-normalized trajectories of the 1000 most abundant clonotypes was used as exploratory dynamics analysis. The CD4 or CD8 phenotype of responding clones was assigned using the separately sequenced CD4+ and CD8+ repertoires. TCRdb took the public reads, trimmed them with fastp at Q25, ran MiXCR for clone calling and kept in-frame beta chains. Every distinct CDR3 protein forms one entry, paired with its most common genes and DNA. The V and J calls follow TCRdb's processing rather than the paper's. Within this sample are about 200,000 distinct CDR3 sequences, with 9.5% to 10% of them counted one time only. The top ten clonotypes cover 3.5% to 4% of the sample.

The V and J ends are trimmed by 8 bases and 0 bases, leaving 12 bases between them. The germline V gene sets CDR1 to SGHTA and CDR2 to FQGNSA. Its CDR3 holds 14 amino acids, cysteine through phenylalanine. Only the CDR3 region is kept as DNA, spanning 42 bases read in frame from base 1. Ficoll-Paque density gradient centrifugation was used to isolate PBMCs. Sequenced sample: PBMCs or a T cell subset sorted from them (not recorded which). The chain uses TRBV7-2 and TRBJ2-3; TRBD2 might be the D gene, on 7 matching bases. The clonotype originates from a man younger than 35 who had mild COVID-19 (a few samples of this study predate the infection). The sample titles of this study are shuffled in the database, so cell type and time point are left out; the donor was told from shared clones. The DNA sequence is given as TGTGCCAGCGGCCGGGGGGCCAGCACAGATACGCAGTATTTT. The resulting protein is CASGRGASTDTQYF.